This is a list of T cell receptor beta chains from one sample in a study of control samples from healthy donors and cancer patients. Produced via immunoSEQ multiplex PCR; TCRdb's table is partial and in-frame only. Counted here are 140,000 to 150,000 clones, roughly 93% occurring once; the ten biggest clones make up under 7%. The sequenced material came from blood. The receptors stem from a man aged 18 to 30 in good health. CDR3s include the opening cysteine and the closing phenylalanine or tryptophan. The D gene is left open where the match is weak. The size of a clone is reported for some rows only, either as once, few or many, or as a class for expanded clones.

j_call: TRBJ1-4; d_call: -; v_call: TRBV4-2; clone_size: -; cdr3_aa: CASSQDSFLNEKLFF; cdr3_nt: TGTGCCAGCAGCCAAGATTCCTTCCTTAATGAAAAACTGTTTTTT
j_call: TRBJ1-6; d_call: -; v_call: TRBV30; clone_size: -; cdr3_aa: CALDPLGTRSPLHF; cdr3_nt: TGTGCACTAGACCCCCTCGGTACGCGGTCACCCCTCCACTTT
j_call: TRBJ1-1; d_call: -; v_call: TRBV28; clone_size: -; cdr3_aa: CASSFLAENTEAFF; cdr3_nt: TGTGCCAGCAGTTTCTTGGCAGAAAACACTGAAGCTTTCTTT
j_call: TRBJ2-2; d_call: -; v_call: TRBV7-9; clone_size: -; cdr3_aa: CASSRPQGIWDTGELFF; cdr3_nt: TGTGCCAGCAGCAGACCACAGGGCATCTGGGACACCGGGGAGCTGTTTTTT
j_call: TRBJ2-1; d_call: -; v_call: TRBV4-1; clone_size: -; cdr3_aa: CASSQDGGYNEQFF; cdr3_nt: TGCGCCAGCAGCCAAGATGGAGGGTACAATGAGCAGTTCTTC
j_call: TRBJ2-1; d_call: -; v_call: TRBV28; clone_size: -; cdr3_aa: CASRGSSYNEQFF; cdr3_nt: TGTGCCAGCAGGGGCAGCTCCTACAATGAGCAGTTCTTC
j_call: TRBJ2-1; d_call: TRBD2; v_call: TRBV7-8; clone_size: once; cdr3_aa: CASSLRLAGYNEQFF; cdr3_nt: TGTGCCAGCAGCTTGAGACTAGCGGGTTACAATGAGCAGTTCTTC
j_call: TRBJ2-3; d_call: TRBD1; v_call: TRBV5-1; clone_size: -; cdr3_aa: CASTSRGQPTDTQYF; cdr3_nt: TGCGCCAGCACCTCCCGGGGACAGCCCACAGATACGCAGTATTTT
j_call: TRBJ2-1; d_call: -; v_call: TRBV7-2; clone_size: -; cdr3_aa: CASSLQVSSYNEQFF; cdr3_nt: TGTGCCAGCAGCTTACAGGTCAGCTCCTACAATGAGCAGTTCTTC
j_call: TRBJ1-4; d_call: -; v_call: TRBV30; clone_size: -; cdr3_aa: CAWSNPQSGGHEKLFF; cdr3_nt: TGTGCCTGGAGCAACCCCCAGTCTGGAGGACATGAAAAACTGTTTTTT
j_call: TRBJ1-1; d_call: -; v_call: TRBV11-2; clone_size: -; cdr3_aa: CASSLLSEAFF; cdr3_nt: TGTGCCAGCAGCCTCCTATCTGAAGCTTTCTTT
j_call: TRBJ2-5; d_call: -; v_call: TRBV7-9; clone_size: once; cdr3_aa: CASSLRRGQGSREEETQYF; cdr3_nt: TGTGCCAGCAGCTTAAGGAGGGGGCAGGGGAGTAGAGAGGAGGAGACCCAGTACTTC
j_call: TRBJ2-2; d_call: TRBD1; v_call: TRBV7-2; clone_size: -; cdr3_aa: CASSSRQGSGGELFF; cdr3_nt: TGTGCCAGCAGCTCTCGACAGGGAAGTGGCGGGGAGCTGTTTTTT
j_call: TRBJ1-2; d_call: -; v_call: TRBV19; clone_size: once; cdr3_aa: CASSTRLGLSNYGYTF; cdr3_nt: TGTGCCAGTAGTACCCGCTTAGGGCTGTCCAACTATGGCTACACCTTC
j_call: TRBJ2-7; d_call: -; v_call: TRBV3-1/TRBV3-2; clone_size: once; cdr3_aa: CASSQEYRAGYEQYF; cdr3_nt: TGTGCCAGCAGCCAGGAGTACAGGGCGGGGTACGAGCAGTACTTC
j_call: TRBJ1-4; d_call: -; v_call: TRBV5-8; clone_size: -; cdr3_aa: CASSLWGLSSEKLFF; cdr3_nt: TGTGCCAGCAGCTTGTGGGGGCTTTCGAGTGAAAAACTGTTTTTT
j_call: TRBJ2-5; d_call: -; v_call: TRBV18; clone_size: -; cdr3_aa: CASSPPRGTNQETQYF; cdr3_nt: TGTGCCAGCTCACCACCGAGGGGGACCAACCAAGAGACCCAGTACTTC
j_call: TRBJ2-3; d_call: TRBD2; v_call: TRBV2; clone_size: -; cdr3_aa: CASSPRAGGYTDTQYF; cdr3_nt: TGTGCCAGCAGCCCCCGGGCGGGGGGTTACACAGATACGCAGTATTTT
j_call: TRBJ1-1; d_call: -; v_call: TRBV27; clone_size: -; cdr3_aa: CASSPEWAGSTEAFF; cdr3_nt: TGTGCCAGCAGTCCCGAGTGGGCAGGTAGCACTGAAGCTTTCTTT
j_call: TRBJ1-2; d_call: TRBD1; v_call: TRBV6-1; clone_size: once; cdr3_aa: CASSDRGRGFEGYTF; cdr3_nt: TGTGCCAGCAGTGACAGGGGGCGTGGGTTTGAAGGCTACACCTTC
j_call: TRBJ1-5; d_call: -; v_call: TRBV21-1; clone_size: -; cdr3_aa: CASSKARTAKPQHF; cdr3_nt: TGTGCCAGCAGCAAAGCGAGGACGGCCAAACCCCAGCATTTT
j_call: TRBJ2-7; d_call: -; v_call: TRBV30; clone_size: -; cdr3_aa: CAWWGPGEQYF; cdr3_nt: TGTGCCTGGTGGGGTCCCGGCGAGCAGTACTTC
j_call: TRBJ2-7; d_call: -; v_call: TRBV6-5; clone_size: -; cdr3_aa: CASSYQGRGYEQYF; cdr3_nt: TGTGCCAGCAGTTACCAGGGGCGCGGGTACGAGCAGTACTTC
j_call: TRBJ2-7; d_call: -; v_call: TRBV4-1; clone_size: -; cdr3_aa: CASSPGWAGAYEQYF; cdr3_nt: TGCGCCAGCAGCCCTGGTTGGGCAGGGGCCTACGAGCAGTACTTC
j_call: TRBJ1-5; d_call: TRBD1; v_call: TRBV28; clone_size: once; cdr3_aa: CASSSMDRAGQPQHF; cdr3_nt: TGTGCCAGCAGTTCGATGGACAGGGCAGGTCAGCCCCAGCATTTT
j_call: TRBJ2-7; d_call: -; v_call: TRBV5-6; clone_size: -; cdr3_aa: CASSSSFYEQYF; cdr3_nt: TGTGCCAGCAGCTCATCCTTCTACGAGCAGTACTTC
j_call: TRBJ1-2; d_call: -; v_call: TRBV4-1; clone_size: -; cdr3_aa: CASSQHDVMGSRGLYGYTF; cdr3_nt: TGCGCCAGCAGCCAGCACGACGTCATGGGTTCCAGGGGACTCTATGGCTACACCTTC
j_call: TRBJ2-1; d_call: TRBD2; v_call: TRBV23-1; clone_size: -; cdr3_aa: CASSLCGMGASGLSYNEQFF; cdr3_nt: TGCGCCAGCAGTCTGTGTGGGATGGGCGCTAGCGGGTTATCCTACAATGAGCAGTTCTTC